This TCR beta chain came from a study of control samples from healthy donors and cancer patients. Germline assignment: CDR1 MNHEY and CDR2 SMNVEV (reference sequence). V lost 5 bases and J lost 3; bases outside the gene matches: 10. The CDR3 has 18 residues. Clones were sequenced by immunoSEQ multiplex PCR, and TCRdb holds only the in-frame ones, with some missing. Of tens of thousands of clones in the sample, approximately 84% were seen once. Sequencing used PBMCs. This chain connects TRBV27 to TRBJ2-2, with 12 positions matching TRBD1. The clonotype comes from a man aged 65 to 85 with lung cancer. In DNA, the CDR3 is TGTGCCAGCAGTCCCCGGGACAGGGGGCGGATGGACACCGGGGAGCTGTTTTTT. This encodes CASSPRDRGRMDTGELFF.